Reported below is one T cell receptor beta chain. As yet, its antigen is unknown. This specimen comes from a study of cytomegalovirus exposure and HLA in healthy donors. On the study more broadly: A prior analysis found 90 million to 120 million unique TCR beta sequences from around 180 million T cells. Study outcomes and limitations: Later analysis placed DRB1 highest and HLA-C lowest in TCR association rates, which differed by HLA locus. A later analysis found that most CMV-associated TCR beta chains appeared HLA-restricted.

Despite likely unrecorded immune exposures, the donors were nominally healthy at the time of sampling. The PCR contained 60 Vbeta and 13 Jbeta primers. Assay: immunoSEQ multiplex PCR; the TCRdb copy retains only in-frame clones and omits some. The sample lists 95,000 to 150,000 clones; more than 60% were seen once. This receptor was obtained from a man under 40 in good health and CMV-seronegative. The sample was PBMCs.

Written as DNA, the CDR3 is TGTGCCAGCAGCTTAGTGACGGGGGAGACCCAGTACTTC. Amino acids: CASSLVTGETQYF. The rearrangement links TRBV7-8 to TRBJ2-5, with a weak D call TRBD2 (5 bases). This CDR3 region has 13 residues. Germline CDR1 reads SGHVS; CDR2 reads FQNEAQ. Trimming left V 1 base short and J 5 bases short, with 8 bases between.